One and the same sample provided the 2 T cell receptor beta chains below, sequenced in a study of T and B cells in COVID-19 patients. From blood, about 230-500 ng of genomic DNA served as TRB template. Multiplex PCR with BIOMED2 TRB-A/B primer pools amplified TRB rearrangements. TCRdb reprocessed the multiplex PCR reads with MiXCR, giving one entry per CDR3 protein. The sample lists approximately 11,000 distinct CDR3 sequences, 30% seen once, with over 11% in the top ten. The sequenced sample consisted of blood. The receptors stem from a human donor with active COVID-19.

Within the sample, this clonotype is medium-sized. The chain carries TRBV11-1 and TRBJ2-7; D unresolved. The germline V gene has CDR1 SGHAT and CDR2 FQDESV (reference sequence). Trimming left V 2 bases short and J 4 bases short, with 15 bases between. The CDR3 consists of 15 residues. The CDR3 DNA sequence: TGTGCCAGCAGCTTATTATTTGGGCCTGGGTACGAGCAGTACTTC. Amino acids: CASSLLFGPGYEQYF.

This chain joins TRBV7-4 and TRBJ2-5; D might be TRBD2 (6 bases). V was clipped by 3 bases and J by 2 bases, with 13 bases between them. There are 15 residues in the CDR3. Germline V CDR1 and CDR2: SGHVT, SQSDAQ. This chain's CDR3 is CASSLMGGVQETQYF. The CDR3 DNA reads as TGTGCCAGCAGCTTGATGGGCGGGGTACAAGAGACCCAGTACTTC. Supplemented by reference TRBV7-4 and TRBJ2-5, the full variable domain reads GAGVSQSPRYKVAKRGRDVALRCDSISGHVTLYWYRQTLGQGSEVLTYSQSDAQRDKSGRPSGRFSAERPERSVSTLKIQRTEQGDSAVYLCASSLMGGVQETQYFGPGTRLLVL.